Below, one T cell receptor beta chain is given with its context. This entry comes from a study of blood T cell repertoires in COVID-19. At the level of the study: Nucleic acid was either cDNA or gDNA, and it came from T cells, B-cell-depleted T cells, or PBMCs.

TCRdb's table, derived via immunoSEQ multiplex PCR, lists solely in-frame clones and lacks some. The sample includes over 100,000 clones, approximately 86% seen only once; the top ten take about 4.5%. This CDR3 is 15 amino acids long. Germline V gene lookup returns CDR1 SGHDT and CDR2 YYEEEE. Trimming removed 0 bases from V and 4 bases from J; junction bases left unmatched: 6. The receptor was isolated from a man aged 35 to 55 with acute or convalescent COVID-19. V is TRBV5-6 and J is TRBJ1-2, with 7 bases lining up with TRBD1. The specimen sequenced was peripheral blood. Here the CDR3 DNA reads TGTGCCAGCAGCTTGGGACGGACAGGACGCTATGGCTACACCTTC. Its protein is CASSLGRTGRYGYTF.